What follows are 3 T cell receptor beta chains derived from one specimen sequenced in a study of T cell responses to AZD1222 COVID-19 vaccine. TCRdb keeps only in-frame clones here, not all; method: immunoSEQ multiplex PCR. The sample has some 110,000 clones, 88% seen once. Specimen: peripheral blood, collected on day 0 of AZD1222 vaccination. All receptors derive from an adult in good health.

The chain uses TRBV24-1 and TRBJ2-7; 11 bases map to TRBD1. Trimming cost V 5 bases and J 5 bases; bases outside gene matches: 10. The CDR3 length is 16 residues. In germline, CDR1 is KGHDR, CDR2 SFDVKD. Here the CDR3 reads CATSVFWDRGEHEQYF. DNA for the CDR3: TGTGCCACCAGTGTGTTCTGGGACAGGGGGGAACACGAGCAGTACTTC.

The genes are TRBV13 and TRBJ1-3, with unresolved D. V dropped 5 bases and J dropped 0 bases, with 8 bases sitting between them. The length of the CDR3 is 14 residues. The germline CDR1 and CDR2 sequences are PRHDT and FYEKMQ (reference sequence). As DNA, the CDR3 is TGTGCCAGCAGCCCCGCGGTCTCTGGAAACACCATATATTTT. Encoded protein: CASSPAVSGNTIYF.

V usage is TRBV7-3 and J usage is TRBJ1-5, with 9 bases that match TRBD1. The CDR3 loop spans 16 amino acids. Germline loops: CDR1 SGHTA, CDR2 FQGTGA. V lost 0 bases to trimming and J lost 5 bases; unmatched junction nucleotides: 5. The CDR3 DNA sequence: TGTGCCAGCAGCTTAACGATGGGACAGGGAGATCAGCCCCAGCATTTT. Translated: CASSLTMGQGDQPQHF. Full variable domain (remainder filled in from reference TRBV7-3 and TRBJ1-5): GAGVSQTPSNKVTEKGKYVELRCDPISGHTALYWYRQSLGQGPEFLIYFQGTGAADDSGLPNDRFFAVRPEGSVSTLKIQRTERGDSAVYLCASSLTMGQGDQPQHFGDGTRLSIL.